These 20 T cell receptor beta chains were sequenced from one sample in a study of blood T cell repertoires in COVID-19. Repertoires were generated with immunoSEQ multiplex PCR, while TCRdb's copy carries only in-frame clones and drops some. The sample holds about 100,000 clones, 85% to 95% seen once. The specimen sequenced was peripheral blood. These receptors all stem from a man aged 55 to 69 with acute or convalescent COVID-19.

The CDR3 region has the DNA TGTGCCAGCAGCCCAAGCGGGAGGGCCCGTGAGACCCAGTACTTC. Translated, it gives CASSPSGRARETQYF. This sequence joins TRBV9 and TRBJ2-5, with TRBD2 identical over 10 bases. The junction had 8 bases not matched to a gene; V was cut back by 4 bases and J by 5 bases. The CDR3 loop spans 15 amino acids. CDR1 and CDR2 (germline): SGDLS, YYNGEE.

V usage is TRBV10-3 and J usage is TRBJ2-3; TRBD2 agrees at 7 bases. This CDR3 comprises 12 residues. Losses at the gene ends were 8 bases for V and 6 bases for J; bases not matched to a gene: 5. Germline values: CDR1 ENHRY, CDR2 SYGVKD. The CDR3 DNA is TGTGCCATCGGGGAGGGGTTGGATACGCAGTATTTT. Translating gives CAIGEGLDTQYF.

J is TRBJ2-7 and V is TRBV5-1; TRBD1 matches 10 bases. CDR3 size: 15 residues. Germline V gene data show CDR1 as SGHRS and CDR2 as YFSETQ. V was clipped by 4 bases and J by 5 bases; unmatched bases: 9. The CDR3 here is CASSVTGTGANEQYF. The CDR3 DNA reads as TGCGCCAGCAGCGTCACCGGGACAGGGGCGAACGAGCAGTACTTC.

The chain joins TRBV19 to TRBJ1-2, with 7 bases aligning to TRBD1. The J segment lost 0 bases and the V segment lost 6 bases, leaving 25 bases of the junction unmatched. The germline V gene encodes CDR1 LNHDA and CDR2 SQIVND (reference sequence). This CDR3 has 21 residues. This CDR3 reads CASSLRLGDRVDGVPNYGYTF. The CDR3 DNA reads TGTGCCAGTAGCCTTCGCTTAGGAGACAGGGTAGACGGGGTTCCTAACTATGGCTACACCTTC.

The chain has TRBV6-2 or TRBV6-3 and TRBJ2-7; TRBD2 is a possible D gene (5 bases). The V end was cut by 5 bases, the J end by 4 bases, with 15 bases between. Germline values: CDR1 MNHEY, CDR2 SVGEGT. This CDR3 contains 14 residues. The CDR3 reads CASSASTSKYEQYF. In nucleotides, the CDR3 is TGTGCCAGCAGTGCCTCTACTAGTAAGTACGAGCAGTACTTC.

This clone was seen just once. CDR3 protein: CASRDSSYNSPLHF. The CDR3 DNA is TGTGCCAGCAGAGACAGCTCCTATAATTCACCCCTCCACTTT. The chain employs TRBV25-1 and TRBJ1-6; D might be TRBD1 (5 bases). The V and J ends lost 6 bases and 0 bases respectively, with 6 bases between them. This CDR3 spans 14 amino acids. CDR1 and CDR2 from the germline V gene are MGHDK and SYGVNS.

The chain joins TRBV28 to TRBJ2-7; TRBD2 matches at 7 bases. The germline gives CDR1 MDHEN, CDR2 SYDVKM. V lost 8 bases to trimming and J lost 0 bases; unmatched junction nucleotides: 7. This CDR3 comprises 14 residues. The CDR3 DNA is TGTGCCAGCTTAGCGGGCGGGAGCTCCTACGAGCAGTACTTC. This encodes CASLAGGSSYEQYF.

As to this clone: The sample has other DNA sequences that encode this CDR3 too. The genes are TRBV10-3 and TRBJ2-1; 7 bases line up with TRBD2. The germline V gene has CDR1 ENHRY and CDR2 SYGVKD. V shed 3 bases and J 6 bases; nucleotides not matched to a gene: 5. The CDR3 length is 14 residues. CDR3 sequence: CAISEEREGNEQFF. CDR3 in DNA: TGTGCCATCAGTGAAGAGCGGGAAGGCAATGAGCAGTTCTTC.

The rearrangement uses TRBV12-3 or TRBV12-4 and TRBJ1-2; D ambiguous. V dropped 3 bases and J dropped 4 bases, with 9 bases sitting between them. This CDR3 has 13 amino acids. This chain's CDR3 is CASSFDKPYGYTF. Written as DNA, the CDR3 is TGTGCCAGCAGTTTCGACAAGCCCTATGGCTACACCTTC.

V gene TRBV11-2 combines with J gene TRBJ2-5; D may be TRBD1 (5 bases). The CDR3 sequence is 15 residues long. Germline CDR1 SGHAT, CDR2 FQNNGV. V lost 0 bases and J lost 4, with 12 bases in between. CDR3: CASSLDKGRGETQYF. The CDR3 DNA reads TGTGCCAGCAGCTTAGATAAGGGTAGGGGAGAGACCCAGTACTTC.

The V gene is TRBV24-1, the J gene TRBJ2-7, with D perhaps matching TRBD2 (5 bases). With 4 bases removed from V and 6 bases from J, the gap between germline ends came to 12 bases. From germline, CDR1 is KGHDR and CDR2 SFDVKD. The CDR3 has 13 residues. The chain's CDR3 is CATSETNGVEQYF. In DNA form, the CDR3 reads TGTGCCACCAGTGAAACGAACGGGGTCGAGCAGTACTTC.

The sample holds a few counts of this clone. The rearrangement links TRBV13 to TRBJ2-3; 7 nucleotides agree with TRBD1. The CDR3 contains 15 residues. The V and J ends lost 5 bases and 4 bases, in that order; junction bases with no gene match: 9. Germline lookup yields CDR1 PRHDT and CDR2 FYEKMQ (reference sequence). In nucleotides, the CDR3 is TGTGCCAGCAGCCCCCGAGGGGGCGGCGCAGATACGCAGTATTTT. The encoded protein is CASSPRGGGADTQYF.

V gene TRBV6-2 or TRBV6-3 combines with J gene TRBJ2-3, with 11 bases that match TRBD2. J gave up 4 bases and V 6 bases, and 9 bases lay outside the gene matches. The CDR3 consists of 16 residues. The germline V gene encodes CDR1 MNHEY and CDR2 SVGEGT. The CDR3 nucleotides are TGTGCCAGCAGCATAGCGGGAGGGCCGGTCTCAGATACGCAGTATTTT. Residues: CASSIAGGPVSDTQYF.

Concerning this clone: Other DNA sequences of this sample code for an identical CDR3. This rearrangement joins TRBV19 to TRBJ1-3, with D hard to call. V shed 3 bases and J shed 1 base, with 22 bases lying between them. The CDR3 extends over 19 amino acids. The V gene's germline CDR1 is LNHDA and CDR2 SQIVND (reference sequence). The CDR3 region is CASSMFIAANELSGNTIYF. CDR3 nucleotide sequence: TGTGCCAGTAGTATGTTCATAGCCGCGAACGAGCTTTCTGGAAACACCATATATTTT.

The genes are TRBV11-3 and TRBJ2-5; perhaps TRBD2 as D (6 bases). V dropped 5 bases and J dropped 5 bases, with 21 bases sitting between them. The CDR3 runs 16 residues. The germline gives CDR1 SGHNT, CDR2 YENEEA. The DNA of the CDR3 is TGTGCCAGCAGCAGCGGCGGGGTGGCAGGGCGGGAGACCCAGTACTTC. Translating gives CASSSGGVAGRETQYF. The full variable domain, rest sourced from reference TRBV11-3 and TRBJ2-5, is EAGVVQSPRYKIIEKKQPVAFWCNPISGHNTLYWYLQNLGQGPELLIRYENEEAVDDSQLPKDRFSAERLKGVDSTLKIQPAELGDSAVYLCASSSGGVAGRETQYFGPGTRLLVL.

The J gene is TRBJ1-1, the V gene TRBV7-3, with no clear D. V lost 5 bases to trimming and J lost 4 bases, with 14 bases between them. CDR1 and CDR2 from the germline V gene are SGHTA and FQGTGA. The CDR3 loop spans 14 amino acids. The CDR3 DNA is TGTGCCAGCAGCCCTATTTTGGAGGGCACTGAAGCTTTCTTT. This codes for CASSPILEGTEAFF.

This rearrangement joins TRBV2 to TRBJ1-5; 8 bases are a match to TRBD1. Germline CDR1 is SNHLY and CDR2 is FYNNEI. Trimming took 6 bases from V and 1 from J; bases not matched to a gene: 8. The CDR3 covers 16 residues. CDR3 loop: CASRMDRDRSNQPQHF. The CDR3 nucleotides read TGTGCCAGCAGGATGGACAGGGATCGGAGCAATCAGCCCCAGCATTTT.

This clone is a singleton in its sample. V is TRBV7-2 and J is TRBJ1-1; perhaps TRBD1 as D (5 bases). V was pared by 2 bases and J by 1 base, with 11 bases between. The CDR3 covers 15 residues. Germline assignment: CDR1 SGHTA and CDR2 FQGNSA. The DNA of the CDR3 is TGTGCCAGCAGCTTACTGGGGCCACAGAACACTGAAGCTTTCTTT. It yields the protein CASSLLGPQNTEAFF. The variable domain in full, completed from reference TRBV7-2 and TRBJ1-1, reads GAGVSQSPSNKVTEKGKDVELRCDPISGHTALYWYRQSLGQGLEFLIYFQGNSAPDKSGLPSDRFSAERTGGSVSTLTIQRTQQEDSAVYLCASSLLGPQNTEAFFGQGTRLTVV.

This clone showed up just a few times. The V call is TRBV9, the J call TRBJ1-4, with TRBD1 matching over 11 bases. The V and J ends lost 4 bases and 8 bases, in that order; junction bases with no gene match: 7. This CDR3 comprises 15 residues. Germline CDR1 and CDR2: SGDLS and YYNGEE. The CDR3 loop reads CASSPRTGGEEKLFF. For the CDR3, the DNA is TGTGCCAGCAGCCCTCGGACAGGGGGCGAAGAAAAACTGTTTTTT.

V usage is TRBV28 and J usage is TRBJ1-1; TRBD1 aligns across 9 bases. Germline trimming cut 6 bases from V and 6 bases from J; bases unmatched to any gene: 8. The length of the CDR3 is 14 residues. Germline V gene sequence: CDR1 MDHEN, CDR2 SYDVKM. DNA of the CDR3: TGTGCCAGCAGGGAGGACAGGGGTTGGCCTGAAGCTTTCTTT. This translates into CASREDRGWPEAFF.